This section outlines one T cell receptor beta chain sequence together with its context. These data belong to a study of control samples from healthy donors and cancer patients. Unmatched junction bases numbered 2, after V lost 0 bases and J lost 3 bases. The CDR3 is 15 residues long. Per the germline V gene, CDR1 is SGDLS and CDR2 is YYNGEE. Profiled with immunoSEQ multiplex PCR; TCRdb holds only in-frame clones, not every one. This table holds 150,000 to 200,000 clones, around 88% found once. This rearrangement joins TRBV9 to TRBJ1-5; TRBD1 matches 8 bases. The receptor's source is a woman in her thirties in good health. Sample: blood. CDR3 sequence reads: CASSVGGQVNQPQHF. CDR3 coding DNA: TGTGCCAGCAGCGTAGGGGGACAGGTCAATCAGCCCCAGCATTTT. The full variable domain, its missing parts supplied by reference TRBV9 and TRBJ1-5, is DSGVTQTPKHLITATGQRVTLRCSPRSGDLSVYWYQQSLDQGLQFLIQYYNGEERAKGNILERFSAQQFPDLHSELNLSSLELGDSALYFCASSVGGQVNQPQHFGDGTRLSIL.